A selection of T cell receptor beta chains follows, all from one sample in a study of blood T cell repertoires in COVID-19. Generated by immunoSEQ multiplex PCR, the TCRdb table keeps only in-frame clones and is missing some. The table has approximately 160,000 clones, around 82% seen once; the top ten hold about 14%. The sample taken for sequencing was peripheral blood. The receptors were gathered from a man between 18 and 29 years old with active or convalescent COVID-19. CDR3s include the opening cysteine and the closing phenylalanine or tryptophan. D genes are given only for firm matches. The listing skips clone size in some rows; elsewhere it reads once, few, many or a size class.

clone size	V gene	D gene	J gene	CDR3 protein	CDR3 DNA
.	TRBV6-5	.	TRBJ1-2	CASSYGQSNYGYTF	TGTGCCAGCAGTTACGGGCAGAGTAACTATGGCTACACCTTC
.	TRBV18	.	TRBJ2-6	CASSPTPDSFSGANVLTF	TGTGCCAGCTCACCAACCCCGGACAGTTTCTCTGGGGCCAACGTCCTGACTTTC
.	TRBV7-8	.	TRBJ2-5	CASSSGPPRTQYF	TGTGCCAGCAGCTCGGGTCCCCCGAGGACCCAGTACTTC
.	TRBV7-9	.	TRBJ1-1	CASSLPGQLNTEAFF	TGTGCCAGCAGCCTGCCGGGACAATTGAACACTGAAGCTTTCTTT
.	TRBV6-6	TRBD1	TRBJ1-4	CASSPLAGTGAEKLFF	TGTGCCAGCAGTCCACTCGCCGGGACAGGGGCCGAAAAACTGTTTTTT
.	TRBV14	TRBD1	TRBJ1-2	CASSQDPGQPNYGYTF	TGTGCCAGCAGCCAAGATCCGGGACAGCCTAACTATGGCTACACCTTC
once	TRBV13	.	TRBJ1-3	CASSQTGTSGNTIYF	TGTGCCAGCAGCCAAACAGGAACCTCTGGAAACACCATATATTTT
.	TRBV21-1	.	TRBJ2-7	CASSRVGQTYEQYF	TGTGCCAGCAGCAGGGTGGGACAGACCTACGAGCAGTACTTC
once	TRBV19	.	TRBJ1-1	CASSRRGWAMNTEAFF	TGTGCCAGTAGTAGGAGGGGATGGGCGATGAACACTGAAGCTTTCTTT
.	TRBV7-3	TRBD2	TRBJ2-3	CASSDTSGKTDTQYF	TGTGCCAGCAGCGATACTAGCGGGAAGACAGATACGCAGTATTTT
.	TRBV30	.	TRBJ1-4	CAWDRTNEKLFF	TGTGCCTGGGACAGAACTAATGAAAAACTGTTTTTT
.	TRBV9	TRBD2	TRBJ2-1	CASSVESSGSGNEQFF	TGTGCCAGCAGCGTAGAATCTAGCGGGAGCGGGAATGAGCAGTTCTTC
.	TRBV4-1	TRBD2	TRBJ2-3	CASKQGAGVADTQYF	TGCGCCAGCAAACAAGGGGCGGGGGTTGCAGATACGCAGTATTTT
.	TRBV24-1	.	TRBJ2-3	CATSDWGGVGTDTQYF	TGTGCCACCAGTGATTGGGGCGGGGTAGGCACAGATACGCAGTATTTT
.	TRBV15	.	TRBJ2-3	CATSMILSTDTQYF	TGTGCCACCAGCATGATCCTAAGCACAGATACGCAGTATTTT
few	TRBV4-3	.	TRBJ2-7	CASSQDRFDNLAEQYF	TGCGCCAGCAGCCAAGATCGGTTTGACAATCTCGCCGAGCAGTACTTC
.	TRBV9	.	TRBJ2-2	CASSTGSPNTGELFF	TGTGCCAGCAGTACCGGGAGCCCCAACACCGGGGAGCTGTTTTTT
.	TRBV27	.	TRBJ2-7	CASSVQVAYEQYF	TGTGCCAGCAGTGTACAGGTTGCCTACGAGCAGTACTTC
.	TRBV4-1	TRBD1	TRBJ2-7	CASSQVPGGSYEQYF	TGCGCCAGCAGCCAAGTTCCAGGGGGCTCCTACGAGCAGTACTTC
.	TRBV5-6	TRBD1	TRBJ1-2	CASRGTGYGYTF	TGTGCCAGCAGGGGGACAGGCTATGGCTACACCTTC
.	TRBV10-3	.	TRBJ2-5	CAISDFGARQETQYF	TGTGCCATCAGTGACTTTGGGGCCCGCCAAGAGACCCAGTACTTC
.	TRBV6-1	TRBD2	TRBJ2-3	CASSEELATTDTQYF	TGTGCCAGCAGTGAAGAACTAGCGACAACAGATACGCAGTATTTT
.	TRBV7-8	TRBD2	TRBJ2-5	CASSLSRGLAGVSYQETQYF	TGTGCCAGCAGCTTATCCCGGGGACTAGCGGGGGTCTCGTACCAAGAGACCCAGTACTTC
once	TRBV2	.	TRBJ2-2	CASSAQGLGAGELFF	TGTGCCAGCAGTGCACAGGGCTTGGGCGCCGGGGAGCTGTTTTTT
few	TRBV28	.	TRBJ1-1	CASSYGQVGWAEAFF	TGTGCCAGCAGTTATGGGCAGGTTGGGTGGGCTGAAGCTTTCTTT
.	TRBV7-2	.	TRBJ1-2	CASSSTGYGYTF	TGTGCCAGCAGCTCAACAGGGTACGGCTACACCTTC
.	TRBV5-1	.	TRBJ2-7	CASSPGTPQDEQYF	TGCGCCAGCAGCCCCGGGACACCTCAGGACGAGCAGTACTTC
.	TRBV9	TRBD1	TRBJ1-3	CASRPGTASGNTIYF	TGTGCCAGCAGGCCCGGGACAGCCTCTGGAAACACCATATATTTT